One and the same sample provided the 25 T cell receptor delta chains below, sequenced in a study of DNA immune sequencing with unique molecular identifiers. All 8 TRDV and 4 TRDJ genes were targeted in 32-plex amplification of genomic DNA. A 12-nucleotide UMI was added during 3 barcoding PCR cycles before adapter PCR. TCRdb fed the multiplex PCR reads into CATT to redo clone calling. Of some 2,000 delta-chain clones listed, 14% to 15% were seen once; the top ten hold about half. Sequenced material: gamma-delta T cells enriched from blood buffy coat, or unenriched PBMCs (not recorded which). These receptors came from a human donor in good health.

This clone was detected once. The genes are TRDV2 and TRDJ1, with 13 positions matching TRDD3. No J segment appears in TCRdb, so it was assigned here by matching the sequence to germline. Germline-derived CDR1 and CDR2 are GEAIGNYY and EKD. With V trimmed by 0 bases and J by 4 bases, 25 bases remained unmatched. There are 23 residues in the CDR3. The CDR3 region is CACDTLSGLGGLGDTLKNDKLIF. For the CDR3, the DNA is TGTGCCTGTGACACCCTAAGTGGGCTAGGAGGACTGGGGGATACGCTGAAAAACGATAAACTCATCTTT.

On this clone itself: TCRdb has a much larger clone's protein, which differs at residue 17 from the translation of this DNA, likely because of a read error; what is shown is the protein translated from the DNA. J is TRDJ1 and V is TRDV2, with 8 nucleotides matching TRDD3. Germline V CDR1 and CDR2: GEAIGNYY, EKD. This CDR3 is 20 amino acids long. The CDR3: CACDTLRVSGGHEYTDILIF. The CDR3 DNA follows: TGTGCCTGTGACACCCTGAGGGTTTCTGGGGGACACGAGTACACCGATATACTCATCTTT.

This chain connects TRDV1 to TRDJ1; possibly TRDD3 for D (7 bases). TCRdb is silent on the J gene; assignment here came from matching the DNA to germline. Trimming removed 1 base at V and 0 bases at J, with 30 bases between. Germline V gene data show CDR1 as TSWWSYY and CDR2 as QGS. The CDR3 spans 22 residues. The DNA for the CDR3 is TGTGCTCTTGGGGAACCTCCTATTCCTATTTTCTACTGGGGTCTCCACACCGATAAACTCATCTTT. Protein sequence: CALGEPPIPIFYWGLHTDKLIF.

About this clone itself: TCRdb's entry gives the protein of a much larger clone, which mismatches this DNA's translation at residue 5, likely from a read error; the protein reported here is translated from the DNA. The J gene is TRDJ3, the V gene TRDV2, with D perhaps matching TRDD3 (5 bases). This CDR3 is 20 amino acids long. Germline V lookup: CDR1 GEAIGNYY, CDR2 EKD. V lost 3 bases and J 0 bases, leaving 20 bases between the germline ends. CDR3 residues: CACDALGTTNGSWDTRQMFF. CDR3 sequence (DNA): TGTGCCTGTGACGCCTTGGGGACCACGAACGGCTCCTGGGACACCCGACAGATGTTTTTC.

Note on this clone: With a much larger clone just one base away, this may be a read error. The chain is built from TRDV2 and TRDJ1, with 7 bases aligning to TRDD3. CDR1 is GEAIGNYY, CDR2 EKD, per germline. The CDR3 totals 16 residues. The CDR3 DNA is TGTGCCTGTGACACCGTTGGGGGAAACTACACCGATAAACTCACCTTT. This sequence encodes CACDTVGGNYTDKLTF.

Note on this clone: A clone one base away is much larger, so this may be a read error. CDR3 coding DNA: TGTGCAATGAGAGAGAACCTGGGCTTCCCGCGTACTGGGGGATACGAAGGGGACGATAAACTCATCTTT. Residues: CAMRENLGFPRTGGYEGDDKLIF. The V gene is TRAV14/DV4, the J gene TRDJ1; TRDD3 matches at 13 bases. Here the J gene was assigned by germline matching of the DNA, as TCRdb has none. Germline V gene data show CDR1 as TSDPSYG and CDR2 as QGSYDQQN (reference sequence). With 2 bases clipped from V and 4 bases from J, the junction kept 25 bases outside the gene matches. This CDR3 region has 23 residues.

This clone appeared many times. Other DNA sequences of this sample code for an identical CDR3. The rearrangement links TRDV1 to TRDJ3, with D possibly matching TRDD2 (9 bases). Here the J gene came from matching the DNA to germline, since TCRdb omits it. V was cut by 0 bases and J by 0 bases, with 42 bases left in between. In germline, CDR1 is TSWWSYY, CDR2 QGS. This CDR3 spans 29 amino acids. The chain's CDR3 is CALGELSGPSYEMEPYWGLSSWDTRQMFF. Written as DNA, the CDR3 is TGTGCTCTTGGGGAACTATCGGGGCCTTCCTACGAGATGGAACCGTACTGGGGGCTCAGCTCCTGGGACACCCGACAGATGTTTTTC.

This clone is a singleton in its sample. No V gene call is available, although the J gene is TRDJ1; TRDD3, as called in the table, went unchecked against the DNA. CDR3 length: 25 amino acids. As DNA, the CDR3 is TGTGCCTGTGACACCCTTTCCTACGGACCCCTACTGGGGGATACACCTTTTACGTACACCGATAAACTCATCTTT. This sequence encodes CACDTLSYGPLLGDTPFTYTDKLIF.

This clone has just a few counts. The protein in TCRdb stems from a much larger clone and differs at residue 6 from this DNA's translation, likely a read error; here the protein is translated from the DNA. V and J are TRDV2 and TRDJ1; TRDD3 matches at 11 bases. The CDR3 has 17 amino acids. The trim removed 0 bases at V and 2 bases at J, leaving 7 bases unmatched. Germline V gene data show CDR1 as GEAIGNYY and CDR2 as EKD. The CDR3 DNA reads TGTGCCTGTGACACCGATGGGGGATACGCTGGGACCGATAAACTCATCTTT. Translated: CACDTDGGYAGTDKLIF.

Comments on this clone: TCRdb's listed protein matches a much larger clone and diverges from this DNA's translation at residue 4, likely through a read error; the protein shown comes from the DNA. The V and J genes are TRDV2 and TRDJ1; 12 nucleotides line up with TRDD3. CDR3 length: 16 amino acids. Germline V gene data show CDR1 as GEAIGNYY and CDR2 as EKD. The V and J ends lost 5 bases and 3 bases, in that order; junction bases with no gene match: 9. The CDR3 DNA is TGTGCCTGTGGCAAGCTGGGGGATACGCAGGCCGATAAACTCATCTTT. This gives the protein CACGKLGDTQADKLIF.

A note on this clone: A far larger clone is a single base away, which makes a read error likely. The genes are TRDV1 and TRDJ1, with 8 bases matching TRDD2. The J gene was missing in TCRdb and was found by matching the end of the DNA to germline. The CDR3 length is 23 residues. With 3 bases clipped from V and 7 bases from J, the junction kept 34 bases outside the gene matches. The germline V gene has CDR1 TSWWSYY and CDR2 QGS. Here the CDR3 DNA reads TGTGCTCTTGGGGACCTGCACTACCTTCCTATGTCGAGGGAGAACCCCGGGGCGGTTAAACTCATCTTT. Its translation is CALGDLHYLPMSRENPGAVKLIF.

In this sample, this clone turned up many times. The chain carries TRDV1 and TRDJ1; 11 bases agree with TRDD3. In the absence of a J gene in TCRdb, the DNA was matched to germline to assign it here. The CDR3 consists of 24 residues. Germline assignment: CDR1 TSWWSYY and CDR2 QGS. J lost 0 bases, V lost 4 bases, and 28 bases had no gene match. For the CDR3, the DNA is TGTGCTCTTGGGGCTCCCACATTCCTTGCGCTGGGGGATACTAGCTCGAAGTACACCGATAAACTCATCTTT. Protein product: CALGAPTFLALGDTSSKYTDKLIF.

In the case of this clone: A single base is all that separates this from a far larger clone, so a read error is likely. The gene calls are TRDV1 and TRDJ1, with TRDD3 matching 8 bases. The J gene is not listed in TCRdb, so it was assigned here from a DNA match to germline. Germline loops: CDR1 TSWWSYY, CDR2 QGS. J gave up 0 bases and V 1 base, and 28 bases lay outside the gene matches. The CDR3 spans 24 residues. The CDR3 DNA is TGTGCTCTTGGGGAACGTGTCCCACTTTCCGACTGGGGGCGGATTGGACCGTACACCGATAAACTCATCTTT. Translation gives CALGERVPLSDWGRIGPYTDKLIF.

This clone was seen just once. This likely traces to a read error, being one base from a far larger clone. The CDR3, as DNA: TGTGCTCTTGGGGAACTCCGTCCTACAATAGTACTGGGGGATAGTGGAACTGGCGACACCGATAAACTCATCTTT. Protein sequence: CALGELRPTIVLGDSGTGDTDKLIF. This chain joins TRDV1 and TRDJ1, with TRDD3 matching over 11 bases. Here the J gene came from matching the DNA to germline, since TCRdb omits it. Germline-derived CDR1 and CDR2 are TSWWSYY and QGS. The J segment lost 0 bases and the V segment lost 0 bases, leaving 27 bases of the junction unmatched. The length of the CDR3 is 25 residues.

This chain links TRDV1 with TRDJ1, with TRDD3 matching 11 bases. No J gene was available from TCRdb, and it was assigned here by a germline match of the DNA. V shed 1 base, J shed 1 base, and the junction held 23 bases outside the gene matches. CDR1 and CDR2 (germline): TSWWSYY, QGS. The CDR3 consists of 23 residues. CDR3 loop: CALGEPRGLPPDWGIGPTDKLIF. In DNA, the CDR3 is TGTGCTCTTGGGGAACCCCGGGGCCTTCCCCCGGACTGGGGGATAGGTCCCACCGATAAACTCATCTTT.

In the case of this clone: With a far larger clone one base away, a read error is the likely cause. This same CDR3 is encoded by further DNA sequences in the sample. This sequence joins TRDV2 and TRDJ1; 7 bases agree with TRDD3. This CDR3 contains 20 residues. CDR1 GEAIGNYY and CDR2 EKD come from the germline V gene. The V gene end was trimmed by 1 base and the J gene end by 3 bases; junction bases not matched to a gene: 22. CDR3 loop: CACDTINTAGGPRGADKLIF. CDR3 DNA: TGTGCCTGTGACACTATTAATACGGCTGGGGGCCCTCGAGGGGCCGATAAACTCATCTTT.

This clone is medium-sized. The V call is TRDV2, the J call TRDJ1; TRDD3 is a possible D gene (5 bases). Looked up from germline, CDR1 is GEAIGNYY and CDR2 is EKD. The V and J ends lost 0 bases and 4 bases respectively, with 26 bases between them. CDR3 size: 19 residues. This chain's CDR3 is CACDTLSGSSGPTGDKLIF. The CDR3 nucleotides read TGTGCCTGTGACACCCTTTCTGGGAGCTCGGGGCCGACGGGCGATAAACTCATCTTT.

For this clone: This DNA translates differently at residue 8 from the TCRdb protein, which is that of a much larger clone; a read error is likely, and the protein shown is the DNA's own translation. The V and J genes are TRDV2 and TRDJ1; no clear D. Germline V gene data show CDR1 as GEAIGNYY and CDR2 as EKD. Deletions cut 3 bases from V and 1 base from J, with 11 bases between. The CDR3 covers 14 residues. CDR3: CACDDLTTTDKLIF. DNA for the CDR3: TGTGCCTGTGACGACCTTACAACCACCGATAAACTCATCTTT.

CDR3 sequence (DNA): TGTGCTCTTGGGGAACGGTTTGCGAACTGGGGGATAAGGGACGATAAACTCATCTTT. Translation: CALGERFANWGIRDDKLIF. The J gene was reported as TRDJ1; the V gene went uncalled; whether TRDD3, the table's D call, matches the DNA was not checked. The CDR3 has 19 residues.

A note on this clone: TCRdb has a much larger clone's protein, which differs at residue 10 from the translation of this DNA, likely because of a read error; what is shown is the protein translated from the DNA. The chain is built from TRDV2 and TRDJ1; D ambiguous. Germline-derived CDR1 and CDR2 are GEAIGNYY and EKD. This CDR3 comprises 14 residues. CDR3: CACDSVENTGKLIF. The CDR3 DNA reads TGTGCCTGTGATTCGGTAGAGAACACCGGTAAACTCATCTTT.

As regards this clone: A much larger clone lies a single base off, so this may be a read error. This chain links TRDV1 with TRDJ1; TRDD3 aligns across 8 bases. TCRdb gives no J gene; it was assigned here by matching the DNA to germline. The CDR3 is 25 residues long. Germline trimming cut 2 bases from V and 3 bases from J; bases unmatched to any gene: 35. Germline CDR1 TSWWSYY, CDR2 QGS. This CDR3 is CALGETLDPSSGPFDWGVDSDKLIF. CDR3 bases: TGTGCTCTTGGGGAAACCCTCGACCCCTCCAGCGGCCCATTTGACTGGGGGGTAGACTCCGATAAACTCATCTTT.

This clone has more than one count but fewer than ten. The protein recorded in TCRdb matches a much larger clone and deviates from this DNA's translation at residue 4, suggesting a read error; the protein here is obtained by translating the DNA. The gene calls are TRDV2 and TRDJ1, with 9 bases that match TRDD3. Germline V gene sequence: CDR1 GEAIGNYY, CDR2 EKD. The J segment lost 0 bases and the V segment lost 5 bases, leaving 12 bases of the junction unmatched. The CDR3 is 17 amino acids. CDR3 amino acids: CACGTLGDGKYTDKLIF. The CDR3 region has the DNA TGTGCCTGTGGCACTCTGGGGGATGGAAAGTACACCGATAAACTCATCTTT.

Of note for this clone: The likely explanation is a read error, given a far larger clone one base away. The same CDR3 can be traced to other DNA sequences in this sample. V and J are TRDV2 and TRDJ1, with 8 bases that match TRDD3. This CDR3 spans 20 amino acids. From germline, CDR1 is GEAIGNYY and CDR2 EKD. The CDR3, as DNA: TGTGCTTGTGACACCCTGAGGGTTTCTGGGGGACACGAGTACACCGATAAACTCATCTTT. It encodes CACDTLRVSGGHEYTDKLIF.

No V gene call is available, although the J gene is TRDJ1; the table's D call, TRDD3, was not checked against the DNA. This CDR3 is 22 amino acids long. For the CDR3, the DNA is TGTGCCTGTGACCCCCGGTCCCCTACTCGGTACTGGGGCCCCCCGTACACCGATAAACTCATCTTT. Residues: CACDPRSPTRYWGPPYTDKLIF.

This clone rates as hyperexpanded (1% or more). Other DNA variants within this sample encode the same CDR3. V usage is TRDV2 and J usage is TRDJ3, with D uncertain. The CDR3 totals 19 residues. Germline CDR1 GEAIGNYY, CDR2 EKD. V was shortened by 3 bases and J by 0 bases, with 17 bases between the two germline ends. The CDR3 sequence: CACDQIKEEPSWDTRQMFF. The DNA for the CDR3 is TGTGCCTGTGACCAAATCAAGGAGGAGCCCTCCTGGGACACCCGACAGATGTTTTTC.